This T cell receptor beta chain was sequenced for a study of T cells in Graves' hyperthyroidism and ophthalmopathy. Study-wide findings and caveats: Model output signaled ophthalmopathy a median about 6.3 months ahead of onset.

The TCR beta CDR3 regions underwent amplification using RNA transcripts as the source. The HTBI primer set was used in a first-round RT-PCR of the TCR CDR3. TCRdb fed the multiplex PCR reads into MiXCR, producing one record per CDR3 protein. The sample records roughly 500,000 distinct CDR3 sequences, more than 45% being singletons. This clonotype was counted a few times. Its antigen is currently unknown. Trimming left V 6 bases short and J 1 base short, with 6 bases between. CDR1 is SQVTM, CDR2 ANQGSEA, per germline. CDR3 length: 12 amino acids. Exclusion followed for patients with uncontrolled infection, other autoimmune disease, pregnancy or lactation.

The sequenced sample consisted of peripheral blood or thyroid tissue (not recorded which). The sequence was collected from an adult woman with Graves' disease, either hyperthyroidism or ophthalmopathy (not recorded which). J is TRBJ1-4 and V is TRBV29-1, with D possibly matching TRBD1 (5 bases). The CDR3 sequence is CSVGRTNEKLFF. CDR3 bases: TGCAGCGTGGGACGAACTAATGAAAAACTGTTTTTT.